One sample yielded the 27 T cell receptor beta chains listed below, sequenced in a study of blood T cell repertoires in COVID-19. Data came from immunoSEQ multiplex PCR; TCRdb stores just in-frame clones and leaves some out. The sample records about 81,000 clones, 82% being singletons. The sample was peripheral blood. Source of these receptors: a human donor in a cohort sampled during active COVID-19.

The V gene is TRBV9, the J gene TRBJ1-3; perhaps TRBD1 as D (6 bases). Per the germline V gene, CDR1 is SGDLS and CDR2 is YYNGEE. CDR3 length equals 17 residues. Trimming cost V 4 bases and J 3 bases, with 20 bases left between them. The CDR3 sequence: CASSLGGGVKGGNTIYF. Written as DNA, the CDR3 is TGTGCCAGCAGCCTCGGGGGGGGCGTAAAAGGTGGAAACACCATATATTTT. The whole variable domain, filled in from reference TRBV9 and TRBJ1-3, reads DSGVTQTPKHLITATGQRVTLRCSPRSGDLSVYWYQQSLDQGLQFLIQYYNGEERAKGNILERFSAQQFPDLHSELNLSSLELGDSALYFCASSLGGGVKGGNTIYFGEGSWLTVV.

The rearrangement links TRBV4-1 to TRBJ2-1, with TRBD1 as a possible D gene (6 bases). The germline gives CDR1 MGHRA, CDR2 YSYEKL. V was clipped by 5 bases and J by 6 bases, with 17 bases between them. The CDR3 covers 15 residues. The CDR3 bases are TGCGCCAGCAGCACAACAGGGTTCGGAGGCAATGAGCAGTTCTTC. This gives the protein CASSTTGFGGNEQFF.

CDR3 residues: CASSMYTDTQYF. The DNA of the CDR3 is TGCGCCAGCAGCATGTATACAGATACGCAGTATTTT. The chain uses TRBV5-1 and TRBJ2-3; D remains ambiguous. This CDR3 comprises 12 residues. Trimming left V 4 bases short and J 3 bases short, with 6 bases between. Germline V lookup: CDR1 SGHRS, CDR2 YFSETQ.

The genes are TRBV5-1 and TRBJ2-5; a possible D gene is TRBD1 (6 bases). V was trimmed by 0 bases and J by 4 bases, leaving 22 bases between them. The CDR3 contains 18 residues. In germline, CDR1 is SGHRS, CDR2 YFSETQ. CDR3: CASSLGTQGTVYGETQYF. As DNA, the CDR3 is TGCGCCAGCAGCTTGGGGACACAGGGAACCGTTTACGGAGAGACCCAGTACTTC.

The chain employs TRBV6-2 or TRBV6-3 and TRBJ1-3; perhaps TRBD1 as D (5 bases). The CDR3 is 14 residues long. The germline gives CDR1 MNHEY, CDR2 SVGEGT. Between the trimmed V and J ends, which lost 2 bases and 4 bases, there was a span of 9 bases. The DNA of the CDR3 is TGTGCCAGCAGTTACGGGGGGTTCGGAAACACCATATATTTT. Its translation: CASSYGGFGNTIYF.

The CDR3 DNA reads TGTGCCAGCTCACCTGTACAGGGGGGCTATAATTCACCCCTCCACTTT. It specifies CASSPVQGGYNSPLHF. The chain employs TRBV18 and TRBJ1-6, with TRBD1 matching 8 bases. CDR3 length equals 16 residues. CDR1 and CDR2 (germline): KGHSH, LQKENI. V shed 3 bases, J shed 3 bases, and the junction held 4 bases outside the gene matches.

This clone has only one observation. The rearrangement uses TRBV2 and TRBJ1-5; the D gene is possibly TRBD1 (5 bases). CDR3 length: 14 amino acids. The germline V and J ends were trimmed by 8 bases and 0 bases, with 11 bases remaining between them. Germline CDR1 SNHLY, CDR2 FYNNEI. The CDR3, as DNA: TGTGCCAGCGGTAGGGGATATAGCAATCAGCCCCAGCATTTT. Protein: CASGRGYSNQPQHF.

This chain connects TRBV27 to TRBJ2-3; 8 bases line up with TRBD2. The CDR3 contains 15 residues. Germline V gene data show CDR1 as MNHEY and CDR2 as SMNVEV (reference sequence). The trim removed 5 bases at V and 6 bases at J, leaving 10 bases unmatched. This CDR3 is CASSLVRGGFDTQYF. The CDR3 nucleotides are TGTGCCAGCAGTCTCGTTCGGGGGGGTTTTGATACGCAGTATTTT.

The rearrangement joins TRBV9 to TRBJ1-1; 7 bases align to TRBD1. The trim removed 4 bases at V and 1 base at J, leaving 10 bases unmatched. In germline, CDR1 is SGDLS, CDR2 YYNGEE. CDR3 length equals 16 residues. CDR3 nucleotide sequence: TGTGCCAGCAGCATAAGGTCCGGGACAGCGAACACTGAAGCTTTCTTT. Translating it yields CASSIRSGTANTEAFF.

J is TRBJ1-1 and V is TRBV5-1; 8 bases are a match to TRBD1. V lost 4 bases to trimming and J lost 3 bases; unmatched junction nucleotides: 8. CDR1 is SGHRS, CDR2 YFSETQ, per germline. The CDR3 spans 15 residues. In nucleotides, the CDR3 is TGCGCCAGCAGCCGGGGACAGGCCCGGGACACTGAAGCTTTCTTT. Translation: CASSRGQARDTEAFF.

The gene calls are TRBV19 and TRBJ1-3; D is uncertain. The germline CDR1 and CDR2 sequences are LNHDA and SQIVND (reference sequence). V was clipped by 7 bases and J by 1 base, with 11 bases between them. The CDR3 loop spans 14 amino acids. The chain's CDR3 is CASKKEASGNTIYF. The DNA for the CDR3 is TGTGCCAGTAAAAAGGAGGCATCTGGAAACACCATATATTTT.

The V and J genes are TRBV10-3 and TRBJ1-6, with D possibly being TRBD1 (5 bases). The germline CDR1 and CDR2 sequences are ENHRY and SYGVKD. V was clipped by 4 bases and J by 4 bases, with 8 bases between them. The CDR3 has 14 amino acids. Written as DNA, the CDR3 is TGTGCCATCAGTGGGGGGGGTTATAATTCACCCCTCCACTTT. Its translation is CAISGGGYNSPLHF.

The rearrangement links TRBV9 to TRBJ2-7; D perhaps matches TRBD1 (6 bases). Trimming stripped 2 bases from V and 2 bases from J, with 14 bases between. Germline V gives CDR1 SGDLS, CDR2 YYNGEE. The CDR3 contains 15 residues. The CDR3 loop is CASSVRTEGPYEQYF. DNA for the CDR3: TGTGCCAGCAGCGTCCGGACAGAGGGCCCCTACGAGCAGTACTTC.

Written as DNA, the CDR3 is TGTGCCAGCAGTGAAAGGGAAGGGGAAGGGCATGGCTACACCTTC. Translation: CASSEREGEGHGYTF. V gene TRBV6-1 combines with J gene TRBJ1-2; possible D gene TRBD1, 5 bases. The germline CDR1 and CDR2 sequences are MNHNS and SASEGT. The germline V and J ends were trimmed by 2 bases and 6 bases, with 16 bases remaining between them. CDR3 length equals 15 residues.

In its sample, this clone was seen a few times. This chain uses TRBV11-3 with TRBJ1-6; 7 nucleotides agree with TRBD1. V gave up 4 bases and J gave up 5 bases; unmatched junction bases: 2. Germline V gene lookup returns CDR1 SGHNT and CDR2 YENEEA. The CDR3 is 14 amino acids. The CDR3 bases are TGTGCCAGCAGCTCCGGGACAGATAATTCACCCCTCCACTTT. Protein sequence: CASSSGTDNSPLHF.

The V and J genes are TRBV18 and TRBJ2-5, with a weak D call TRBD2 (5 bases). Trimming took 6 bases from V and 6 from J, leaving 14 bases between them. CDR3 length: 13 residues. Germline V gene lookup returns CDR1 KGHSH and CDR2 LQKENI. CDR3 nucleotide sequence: TGTGCCAGCTCCCCAACTCGGGGTCAGACCCAGTACTTC. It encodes CASSPTRGQTQYF.

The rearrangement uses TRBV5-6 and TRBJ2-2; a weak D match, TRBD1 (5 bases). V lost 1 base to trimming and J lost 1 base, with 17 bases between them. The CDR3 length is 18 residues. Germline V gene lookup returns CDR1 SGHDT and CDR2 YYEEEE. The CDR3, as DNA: TGTGCCAGCAGCTTGTGGTTGGGGCCAGGGTTGAACACCGGGGAGCTGTTTTTT. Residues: CASSLWLGPGLNTGELFF.

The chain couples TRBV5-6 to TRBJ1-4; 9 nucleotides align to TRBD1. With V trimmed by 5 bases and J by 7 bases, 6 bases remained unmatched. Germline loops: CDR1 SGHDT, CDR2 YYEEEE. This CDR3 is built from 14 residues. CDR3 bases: TGTGCCAGCAGTCTGACAGGGGGGTCTGAAAAACTGTTTTTT. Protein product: CASSLTGGSEKLFF.

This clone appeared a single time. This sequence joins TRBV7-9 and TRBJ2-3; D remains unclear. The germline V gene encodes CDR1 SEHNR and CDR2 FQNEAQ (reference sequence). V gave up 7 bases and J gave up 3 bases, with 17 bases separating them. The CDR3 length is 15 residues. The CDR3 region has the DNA TGTGCCAGCATCCCTCCCAGAACGTCTACAGATACGCAGTATTTT. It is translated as CASIPPRTSTDTQYF.

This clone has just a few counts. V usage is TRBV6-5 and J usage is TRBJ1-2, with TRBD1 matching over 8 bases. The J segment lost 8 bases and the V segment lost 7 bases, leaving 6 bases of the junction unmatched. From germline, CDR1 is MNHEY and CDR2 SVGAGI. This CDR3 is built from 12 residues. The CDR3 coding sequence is TGTGCCAGCACTATAGGGGACAGGGGCTACACCTTC. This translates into CASTIGDRGYTF.

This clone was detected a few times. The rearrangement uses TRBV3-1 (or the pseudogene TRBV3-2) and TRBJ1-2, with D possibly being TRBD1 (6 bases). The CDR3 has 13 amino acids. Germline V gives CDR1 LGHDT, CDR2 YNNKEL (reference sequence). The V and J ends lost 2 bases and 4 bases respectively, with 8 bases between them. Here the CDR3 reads CASSQRGGYGYTF. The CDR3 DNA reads TGTGCCAGCAGCCAAAGAGGGGGCTATGGCTACACCTTC.

CDR3 DNA: TGCGCCAGCAGCCAAGGAAGGGAGGAAAAACTGTTTTTT. Its translation is CASSQGREEKLFF. The chain links TRBV4-1 to TRBJ1-4; no clear D gene. V was clipped by 1 base and J by 8 bases, with 8 bases between them. Germline CDR1 is MGHRA and CDR2 is YSYEKL. The length of the CDR3 is 13 residues.

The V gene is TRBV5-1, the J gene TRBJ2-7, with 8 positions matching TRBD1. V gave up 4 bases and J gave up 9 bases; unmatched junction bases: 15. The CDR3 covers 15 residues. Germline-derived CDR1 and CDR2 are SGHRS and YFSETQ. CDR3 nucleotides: TGCGCCAGCAGCATCAACAGGGGGGCGTTGGACCCGCAGTACTTC. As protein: CASSINRGALDPQYF.

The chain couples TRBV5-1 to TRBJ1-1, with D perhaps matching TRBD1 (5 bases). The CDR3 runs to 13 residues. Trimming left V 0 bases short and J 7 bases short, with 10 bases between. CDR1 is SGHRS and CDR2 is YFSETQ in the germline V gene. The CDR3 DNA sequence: TGCGCCAGCAGCTTGGGTGGAGGGGTTGAAGCTTTCTTT. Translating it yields CASSLGGGVEAFF.

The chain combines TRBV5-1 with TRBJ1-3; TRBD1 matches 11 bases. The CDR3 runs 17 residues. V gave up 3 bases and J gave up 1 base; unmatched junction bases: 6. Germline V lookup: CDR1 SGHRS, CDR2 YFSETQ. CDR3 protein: CASSSSDRGLSGNTIYF. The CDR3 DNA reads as TGCGCCAGCAGCTCCTCGGACAGGGGGCTGTCTGGAAACACCATATATTTT.

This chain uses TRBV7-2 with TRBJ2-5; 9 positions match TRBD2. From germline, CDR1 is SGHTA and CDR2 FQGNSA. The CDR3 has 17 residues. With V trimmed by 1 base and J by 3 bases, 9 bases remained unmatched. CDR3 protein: CASSLVGGGVTKETQYF. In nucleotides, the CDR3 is TGTGCCAGCAGCTTAGTGGGCGGGGGGGTGACGAAAGAGACCCAGTACTTC.

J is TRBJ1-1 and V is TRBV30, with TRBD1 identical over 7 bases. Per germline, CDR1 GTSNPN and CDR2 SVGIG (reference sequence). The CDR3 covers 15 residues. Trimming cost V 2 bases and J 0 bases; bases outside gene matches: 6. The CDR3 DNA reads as TGTGCCTGGAGTATATCAGGGGGTTTGAACACTGAAGCTTTCTTT. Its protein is CAWSISGGLNTEAFF.